These 14 T cell receptor beta chains were sequenced from one sample in a study of blood T cell repertoires in COVID-19 (dated by TCRdb to about 2020). To prepare the library, the immunoSEQ multiplex PCR assay was applied. In TCRdb, the immuneACCESS table is reduced to in-frame sequences with V and J assigned. These tables do not hold every clone; where another copy was compared, an unresolved V gene accounts for under half, and the others remain unexplained. The table for this sample lists about 120,000 clones; 75% to 90% of them were counted only once. Of the sample, 6.5% to 8.5% falls within the top ten clones. Input material: peripheral blood. The source of these receptors is a human donor in a cohort sampled during active COVID-19.

This rearrangement joins TRBV2 to TRBJ1-6, with D maybe TRBD1 (5 bases). The CDR3 length is 17 residues. Trimming left V 5 bases short and J 11 bases short, with 25 bases between. Germline V CDR1 and CDR2: SNHLY, FYNNEI. The DNA of the CDR3 is TGTGCCAGCAGTTCCGTAGGTGGGGGGACCCTCCGGGCACCCCTCCACTTT. Translation: CASSSVGGGTLRAPLHF.

The J gene is TRBJ1-5, the V gene TRBV2; TRBD1 is a possible D gene (5 bases). The CDR3 contains 15 residues. Trimming pared 3 bases from V and 1 base from J, leaving 10 bases between. Germline V gene lookup returns CDR1 SNHLY and CDR2 FYNNEI. The CDR3 region has the DNA TGTGCCAGCAGTGATGGGGCCCTCAGCAATCAGCCCCAGCATTTT. Residues: CASSDGALSNQPQHF.

This clone was observed a single time. This sequence joins TRBV28 and TRBJ1-2; the D gene is possibly TRBD1 (5 bases). The germline V gene encodes CDR1 MDHEN and CDR2 SYDVKM. The germline V and J ends were trimmed by 5 bases and 4 bases, with 17 bases remaining between them. This CDR3 has 15 residues. CDR3 DNA: TGTGCCAGCAGTCGACAGACAGCCTACCTCTATGGCTACACCTTC. Its translation is CASSRQTAYLYGYTF.

The V call is TRBV11-2, the J call TRBJ2-5; 9 bases are shared with TRBD2. The germline CDR1 and CDR2 sequences are SGHAT and FQNNGV. This CDR3 has 15 amino acids. The trim removed 5 bases at V and 4 bases at J, leaving 8 bases unmatched. The CDR3 is CASSPLGGRGETQYF. The CDR3 DNA reads TGTGCCAGCAGCCCCCTGGGCGGGAGGGGAGAGACCCAGTACTTC.

The chain links TRBV19 to TRBJ2-7, with 10 bases aligning to TRBD1. CDR3 size: 14 residues. The V segment lost 6 bases and the J segment 6 bases; nucleotides outside the gene matches: 8. From germline, CDR1 is LNHDA and CDR2 SQIVND (reference sequence). The CDR3 DNA is TGTGCCAGTAGCCCTCTGGGACAGGGGAGCGAGCAGTACTTC. This translates into CASSPLGQGSEQYF.

The chain combines TRBV19 with TRBJ2-5; no firm D call. This CDR3 has 16 amino acids. Trimming took 5 bases from V and 0 from J, leaving 16 bases between them. The V gene's germline CDR1 is LNHDA and CDR2 SQIVND (reference sequence). As DNA, the CDR3 is TGTGCCAGTAGTCCGGTTGTCAGACACCACCAAGAGACCCAGTACTTC. Residues: CASSPVVRHHQETQYF.

This clone was counted a single time. This chain links TRBV19 with TRBJ2-5, with 7 bases that match TRBD1. CDR1 and CDR2 from the germline V gene are LNHDA and SQIVND (reference sequence). This CDR3 contains 15 residues. The V gene end was trimmed by 6 bases and the J gene end by 0 bases; junction bases not matched to a gene: 7. CDR3 residues: CASSRGQKYQETQYF. CDR3 nucleotide sequence: TGTGCCAGTAGCCGGGGACAGAAGTACCAAGAGACCCAGTACTTC.

The chain joins TRBV27 to TRBJ1-2; 10 nucleotides match TRBD1. Germline V gene lookup returns CDR1 MNHEY and CDR2 SMNVEV (reference sequence). V was pared by 6 bases and J by 4 bases, with 5 bases of the junction left unmatched. CDR3 size: 14 residues. The CDR3 protein is CASRDRGKIYGYTF. CDR3 nucleotides: TGTGCCAGCAGGGACAGGGGGAAAATCTATGGCTACACCTTC.

The chain links TRBV19 to TRBJ2-1, with D unclear. The V end lost 3 bases, the J end lost 3 bases, and 9 bases lay between the germline ends. The CDR3 is 14 residues long. Germline V gene sequence: CDR1 LNHDA, CDR2 SQIVND (reference sequence). The CDR3 bases are TGTGCCAGTAGTATGGAGACTGACTACAATGAGCAGTTCTTC. Translated, it gives CASSMETDYNEQFF.

The chain employs TRBV3-1 (or the pseudogene TRBV3-2) and TRBJ2-5; tentatively, D is TRBD1 (7 bases). CDR1 is LGHDT and CDR2 is YNNKEL in the germline V gene (reference sequence). The CDR3 is made up of 17 amino acids. Trimming pared 1 base from V and 4 bases from J, leaving 19 bases between. This CDR3 is CASSQGAGTGQAETQYF. The CDR3 DNA is TGTGCCAGCAGCCAAGGAGCGGGCACTGGACAGGCAGAGACCCAGTACTTC.

The chain joins TRBV18 to TRBJ2-7, with 9 nucleotides matching TRBD2. The CDR3 length is 15 residues. Germline values: CDR1 KGHSH, CDR2 LQKENI. V shed 0 bases and J 5 bases; nucleotides not matched to a gene: 5. In nucleotides, the CDR3 is TGTGCCAGCTCACCACCGGCTAGCGGGAACGACGAGCAGTACTTC. It yields the protein CASSPPASGNDEQYF.

The chain combines TRBV3-1 (or the pseudogene TRBV3-2) with TRBJ2-7; D perhaps matches TRBD1 (8 bases). The V end lost 5 bases, the J end lost 5 bases, and 19 bases lay between the germline ends. CDR3 length: 15 residues. The germline CDR1 and CDR2 sequences are LGHDT and YNNKEL (reference sequence). CDR3 coding DNA: TGTGCCAGCAGCTACGGGAGGACAGGGATTAACGAGCAGTACTTC. Protein sequence: CASSYGRTGINEQYF.

Written as DNA, the CDR3 is TGTGCCAGCAGTTTATCGATACAGGCCCTTTATGGCTACACCTTC. The encoded protein is CASSLSIQALYGYTF. The V call is TRBV27, the J call TRBJ1-2, with a tentative D call TRBD1 (5 bases). The ends were cut back, 0 bases at V and 5 bases at J, with 13 bases in the middle. The CDR3 extends over 15 amino acids. Germline V lookup: CDR1 MNHEY, CDR2 SMNVEV (reference sequence).

The chain uses TRBV6-5 and TRBJ1-5; 7 nucleotides agree with TRBD1. V lost 6 bases to trimming and J lost 9 bases; unmatched junction nucleotides: 5. The CDR3 has 12 residues. Looked up from germline, CDR1 is MNHEY and CDR2 is SVGAGI. The CDR3 DNA reads TGTGCCAGCAGGCCTAACAGGGGGCCCCAGCATTTT. Translated: CASRPNRGPQHF.